A single sample is the source of the 28 T cell receptor beta chains below, sequenced in a study of blood T cell repertoires in COVID-19 (dated by TCRdb to the early 2020s). Receptor libraries were prepared by the immunoSEQ multiplex PCR assay. The table comes from immuneACCESS by way of TCRdb, which keeps in-frame sequences with V and J called. Part of the clones is missing from these tables; in studies checked, under half for an unresolved V gene and the rest for unknown reasons. Across this sample there are roughly 200,000 clones, with over 75% seen only once. Of the sample, 9.5% to 12% is held by the ten largest clones. The sample consisted of peripheral blood. The receptors shown here come from a human donor with active or convalescent COVID-19. The donor label of this sample is uncertain.

This clone was found once. This chain connects TRBV25-1 to TRBJ1-6; maybe TRBD1 (5 bases). V lost 4 bases and J 4 bases, leaving 14 bases between the germline ends. CDR3 length: 16 amino acids. CDR1 and CDR2 (germline): MGHDK, SYGVNS. The CDR3 sequence is CASSGPGQGYNSPLHF. CDR3 nucleotides: TGTGCCAGCAGTGGCCCCGGCCAGGGTTATAATTCACCCCTCCACTTT.

The J gene is TRBJ2-1, the V gene TRBV24-1; D gene ambiguous. Germline assignment: CDR1 KGHDR and CDR2 SFDVKD. The CDR3 covers 14 residues. V lost 1 base and J lost 4, with 7 bases in between. The CDR3, as DNA: TGTGCCACCAGTGATTTCCTGTCTTACAATGAGCAGTTCTTC. Translated, it gives CATSDFLSYNEQFF.

J is TRBJ1-2 and V is TRBV11-2; the D gene is possibly TRBD1 (5 bases). The germline gives CDR1 SGHAT, CDR2 FQNNGV. The CDR3 spans 15 residues. V gave up 5 bases and J gave up 3 bases, with 16 bases separating them. The CDR3 sequence: CASSRGGPTHYGYTF. Written as DNA, the CDR3 is TGTGCCAGCAGCCGGGGGGGTCCAACCCACTATGGCTACACCTTC.

The chain combines TRBV6-2 or TRBV6-3 with TRBJ1-1; 7 bases map to TRBD1. V lost 5 bases to trimming and J lost 5 bases; unmatched junction nucleotides: 14. Germline assignment: CDR1 MNHEY and CDR2 SVGEGT. The CDR3 sequence is 16 residues long. CDR3 nucleotide sequence: TGTGCCAGCAGTCCAGACAGGGTCCCCCGGAGGACTGAAGCTTTCTTT. Amino acid sequence: CASSPDRVPRRTEAFF.

This clone was detected once. The chain has TRBV6-5 and TRBJ2-1, with TRBD2 identical over 12 bases. J gave up 8 bases and V 6 bases, and 2 bases lay outside the gene matches. This CDR3 region has 13 residues. The germline V gene encodes CDR1 MNHEY and CDR2 SVGAGI. CDR3 sequence (DNA): TGTGCCAGCAGGGCTAGCGGGGGGGATGAGCAGTTCTTC. This gives the protein CASRASGGDEQFF.

The rearrangement links TRBV4-3 to TRBJ1-4; no reliable D call. There are 17 residues in the CDR3. Germline V gene lookup returns CDR1 LGHNA and CDR2 YSLEER. Between the trimmed V and J ends, which lost 5 bases and 0 bases, there was a span of 16 bases. CDR3 nucleotides: TGCGCCAGCAGCTCTCGACACCTGAGAGCAACTAATGAAAAACTGTTTTTT. Amino acid sequence: CASSSRHLRATNEKLFF.

V gene TRBV27 combines with J gene TRBJ1-2; 9 positions agree with TRBD1. This CDR3 region has 16 residues. Germline loops: CDR1 MNHEY, CDR2 SMNVEV (reference sequence). V lost 5 bases to trimming and J lost 4 bases; unmatched junction nucleotides: 11. DNA for the CDR3: TGTGCCAGCAGTCTCCGCGGGACAGGGCGGAGCTATGGCTACACCTTC. Amino acid sequence: CASSLRGTGRSYGYTF.

The genes are TRBV4-1 and TRBJ1-1; TRBD1 aligns across 7 bases. This CDR3 has 16 residues. Germline CDR1 is MGHRA and CDR2 is YSYEKL. With 3 bases clipped from V and 2 bases from J, the junction kept 9 bases outside the gene matches. This chain's CDR3 is CASSQWTGRSNTEAFF. DNA for the CDR3: TGCGCCAGCAGCCAGTGGACAGGCAGATCAAACACTGAAGCTTTCTTT.

The rearrangement joins TRBV24-1 to TRBJ2-2, with 11 bases lining up with TRBD1. Germline CDR1 reads KGHDR; CDR2 reads SFDVKD. The CDR3 length is 17 residues. Trimming at V came to 6 bases and at J to 7 bases, leaving 12 bases not matched to a gene. CDR3 DNA: TGTGCCACCAGTTCCATACCGGGACAGGGGGTTGACGGGGAGCTGTTTTTT. This encodes CATSSIPGQGVDGELFF.

The chain links TRBV2 to TRBJ2-6; D is ambiguous. Deletions cut 2 bases from V and 0 bases from J, with 5 bases between. The CDR3 runs to 15 residues. Germline CDR1 and CDR2: SNHLY and FYNNEI. The CDR3 coding sequence is TGTGCCAGCAGTGAACACTTCTCTGGGGCCAACGTCCTGACTTTC. Translating it yields CASSEHFSGANVLTF. Full variable domain (rest looked up from reference TRBV2 and TRBJ2-6): EPEVTQTPSHQVTQMGQEVILRCVPISNHLYFYWYRQILGQKVEFLVSFYNNEISEKSEIFDDQFSVERPDGSNFTLKIRSTKLEDSAMYFCASSEHFSGANVLTFGAGSRLTVL.

This clone occurred once. The chain joins TRBV6-2 or TRBV6-3 to TRBJ2-5; 8 bases are shared with TRBD1. This CDR3 is 16 amino acids long. V shed 5 bases, J shed 3 bases, and the junction held 11 bases outside the gene matches. Germline V gives CDR1 MNHEY, CDR2 SVGEGT. CDR3 nucleotides: TGTGCCAGCAGTCGTTGGCGGACAGGGAGCGAAGAGACCCAGTACTTC. Translation gives CASSRWRTGSEETQYF.

This clone was counted once. This chain uses TRBV7-8 with TRBJ2-7, with unresolved D. V lost 5 bases, J lost 3 bases, and 14 bases lay in between. The CDR3 length is 14 residues. The germline V gene has CDR1 SGHVS and CDR2 FQNEAQ. The CDR3 region is CASSPGSSSYEQYF. CDR3 nucleotides: TGTGCCAGCAGCCCCGGGTCGTCTAGCTACGAGCAGTACTTC. The full variable domain, rest sourced from reference TRBV7-8 and TRBJ2-7, is GAGVSQSPRYKVAKRGQDVALRCDPISGHVSLFWYQQALGQGPEFLTYFQNEAQLDKSGLPSDRFFAERPEGSVSTLKIQRTQQEDSAVYLCASSPGSSSYEQYFGPGTRLTVT.

The chain joins TRBV23-1 to TRBJ1-6; 7 positions agree with TRBD1. TRBV23-1 is known as an ORF, though its function is uncertain. Trimming cost V 0 bases and J 10 bases; bases outside gene matches: 9. This CDR3 contains 16 residues. CDR3 bases: TGCGCCAGCAGTCAATCCAGCGACAGGGTTGTGTCACCCCTCCACTTT. As protein: CASSQSSDRVVSPLHF.

This clone was seen more than once but under ten times. The chain links TRBV18 to TRBJ2-7; 7 nucleotides line up with TRBD2. This CDR3 comprises 15 residues. V gave up 6 bases and J gave up 6 bases; unmatched junction bases: 14. Germline CDR1 and CDR2: KGHSH and LQKENI. The CDR3 here is CASSPSLADPPEQYF. The DNA for the CDR3 is TGTGCCAGCTCCCCATCTCTAGCGGACCCACCCGAGCAGTACTTC.

Remarks on this clone: The identical CDR3 is also encoded by other nucleotide sequences in the sample. The CDR3 loop reads CASSLGRRTEAFF. The CDR3 bases are TGTGCCAGCAGTTTAGGGAGAAGGACTGAAGCTTTCTTT. The genes are TRBV12-3 or TRBV12-4 and TRBJ1-1; D not certain. This CDR3 has 13 residues. V lost 1 base and J lost 5, with 8 bases in between.

This chain connects TRBV5-1 to TRBJ2-2, with D possibly TRBD2 on 5 matching bases. V gave up 1 base and J gave up 4 bases, with 11 bases separating them. The CDR3 is 15 residues long. The germline CDR1 and CDR2 sequences are SGHRS and YFSETQ. The CDR3 loop is CASSLSSSSTGELFF. CDR3 coding DNA: TGCGCCAGCAGCTTGTCGTCTAGCTCCACCGGGGAGCTGTTTTTT.

This chain joins TRBV11-1 and TRBJ2-3; D perhaps matches TRBD2 (6 bases). This CDR3 has 14 amino acids. V shed 2 bases and J shed 3 bases, with 9 bases lying between them. Germline V gene lookup returns CDR1 SGHAT and CDR2 FQDESV (reference sequence). The CDR3 region has the DNA TGTGCCAGCAGCTTATTGCGGGAAACAGATACGCAGTATTTT. This codes for CASSLLRETDTQYF.

Points on this clone: One junction end disagrees with the germline gene, perhaps due to a read error. The chain couples TRBV5-6 to TRBJ1-2, with D perhaps matching TRBD1 (5 bases). The CDR3 loop spans 16 amino acids. Germline V gives CDR1 SGHDT, CDR2 YYEEEE. The CDR3 loop reads CASSPRQGGANYGYTF. DNA for the CDR3: TGTGCCAGCAGCCCGCGGCAGGGTGGGGCTAATTATGGCTACACCTTC.

V and J are TRBV10-3 and TRBJ2-2, with 10 bases that match TRBD2. The CDR3 runs to 16 residues. J gave up 6 bases and V 1 base, and 5 bases lay outside the gene matches. CDR1 is ENHRY and CDR2 is SYGVKD in the germline V gene. The CDR3 DNA sequence: TGTGCCATCAGTGAGTTCCCTAGCGGGAGTTCCGGGGAGCTGTTTTTT. This encodes CAISEFPSGSSGELFF.

The chain uses TRBV28 and TRBJ2-7; 8 nucleotides align to TRBD1. CDR1 and CDR2 from the germline V gene are MDHEN and SYDVKM. V lost 3 bases, J lost 3 bases, and 4 bases stayed unmatched. The CDR3 runs to 14 residues. The CDR3 DNA is TGTGCCAGCAGTTTCTCAGGGGGCAACTACGAGCAGTACTTC. Its translation is CASSFSGGNYEQYF.

This clone was detected only once. The chain has TRBV5-6 and TRBJ2-7; TRBD1 is a possible D gene (6 bases). The V gene's germline CDR1 is SGHDT and CDR2 YYEEEE. The CDR3 extends over 14 amino acids. V lost 6 bases, J lost 2 bases, and 15 bases lay in between. This CDR3 reads CASKIFGGPYEQYF. CDR3 sequence (DNA): TGTGCCAGCAAGATCTTTGGGGGCCCCTACGAGCAGTACTTC.

The chain combines TRBV30 with TRBJ1-2; 7 nucleotides agree with TRBD1. Germline V gene sequence: CDR1 GTSNPN, CDR2 SVGIG (reference sequence). Trimming at V came to 3 bases and at J to 2 bases, leaving 3 bases not matched to a gene. This CDR3 has 13 residues. The CDR3 DNA reads TGTGCCTGGAGGGTACAGGGGAACTATGGCTACACCTTC. Protein product: CAWRVQGNYGYTF.

The chain combines TRBV7-2 with TRBJ1-2; D uncertain. CDR3 length equals 16 residues. The V end lost 1 base, the J end lost 4 bases, and 16 bases lay between the germline ends. Germline V gene lookup returns CDR1 SGHTA and CDR2 FQGNSA. The CDR3 loop reads CASSLGADRRIYGYTF. The CDR3 DNA sequence: TGTGCCAGCAGCTTAGGGGCCGATCGTCGGATCTATGGCTACACCTTC.

This clone is a singleton in its sample. DNA of the CDR3: TGTGCCAGCGGATATTGGGCAGGCCTTGAGGAAAAACTGTTTTTT. Translation gives CASGYWAGLEEKLFF. The rearrangement joins TRBV27 to TRBJ1-4, with D unclear. CDR1 MNHEY and CDR2 SMNVEV come from the germline V gene (reference sequence). Trimming stripped 8 bases from V and 8 bases from J, with 21 bases between. The CDR3 has 15 amino acids.

This sequence joins TRBV6-2 or TRBV6-3 and TRBJ1-6, with D unresolved. CDR3 size: 20 residues. V gave up 2 bases and J gave up 0 bases, with 20 bases separating them. In germline, CDR1 is MNHEY, CDR2 SVGEGT. The CDR3 DNA follows: TGTGCCAGCAGTTACAGGAAAGGCCTTAGCCCGTCCTCCTATAATTCACCCCTCCACTTT. Protein: CASSYRKGLSPSSYNSPLHF.

J is TRBJ1-3 and V is TRBV30; TRBD1 matches at 8 bases. Germline V CDR1 and CDR2: GTSNPN, SVGIG (reference sequence). Trimming removed 0 bases from V and 2 bases from J; junction bases left unmatched: 9. This CDR3 spans 17 amino acids. The CDR3 region is CAWSVSRQGATGNTIYF. The CDR3 bases are TGTGCCTGGAGTGTAAGCAGGCAGGGGGCAACTGGAAACACCATATATTTT.

This chain connects TRBV7-2 to TRBJ1-2; D may be TRBD1 (6 bases). This CDR3 is 15 amino acids long. Trimming cost V 0 bases and J 8 bases, with 16 bases left between them. CDR1 SGHTA and CDR2 FQGNSA come from the germline V gene. CDR3 protein: CASSLAPGEGRGYTF. In DNA, the CDR3 is TGTGCCAGCAGCTTAGCACCAGGGGAGGGTAGGGGCTACACCTTC.

This clone was seen a single time. V gene TRBV6-5 combines with J gene TRBJ1-6, with a tentative D call TRBD1 (6 bases). Deletions cut 5 bases from V and 2 bases from J, with 10 bases between. The CDR3 runs to 15 residues. Germline assignment: CDR1 MNHEY and CDR2 SVGAGI. The CDR3 here is CASSPGQTYNSPLHF. CDR3 coding DNA: TGTGCCAGCAGTCCGGGACAAACCTATAATTCACCCCTCCACTTT.